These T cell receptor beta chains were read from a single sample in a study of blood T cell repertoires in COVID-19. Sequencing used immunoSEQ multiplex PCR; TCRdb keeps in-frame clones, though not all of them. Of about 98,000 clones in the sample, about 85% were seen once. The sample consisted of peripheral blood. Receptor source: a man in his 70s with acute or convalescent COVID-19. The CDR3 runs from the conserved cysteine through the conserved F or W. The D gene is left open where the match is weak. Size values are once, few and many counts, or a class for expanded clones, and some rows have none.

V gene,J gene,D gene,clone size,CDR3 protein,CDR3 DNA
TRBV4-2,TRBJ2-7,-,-,CASSPTPPGASSYEQYF,TGTGCCAGCAGCCCAACCCCCCCTGGGGCGAGCTCCTACGAGCAGTACTTC
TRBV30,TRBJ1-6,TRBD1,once,CAWSVGQAGSPLHF,TGTGCCTGGAGTGTAGGACAGGCCGGTTCACCCCTCCACTTT
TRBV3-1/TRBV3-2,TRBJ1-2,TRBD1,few,CASSQTRIQGAVGYTF,TGTGCCAGCAGCCAGACCCGAATACAGGGGGCGGTTGGCTACACCTTC
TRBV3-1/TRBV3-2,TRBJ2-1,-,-,CASSQDVTSNEQFF,TGTGCCAGCAGCCAAGATGTCACTAGCAATGAGCAGTTCTTC
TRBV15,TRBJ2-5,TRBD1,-,CATSRDRGQGRETQYF,TGTGCCACCAGCAGAGATCGGGGACAGGGAAGAGAGACCCAGTACTTC
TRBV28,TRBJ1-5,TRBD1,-,CASSIPGTGHSNQPQHF,TGTGCCAGCAGTATCCCTGGGACAGGCCATAGCAATCAGCCCCAGCATTTT
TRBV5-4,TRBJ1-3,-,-,CASSLDNRRENTIYF,TGTGCCAGCAGCTTGGATAACAGGCGGGAAAACACCATATATTTT
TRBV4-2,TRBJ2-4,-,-,CASSQDYRVQNIQYF,TGTGCCAGCAGCCAGGATTACAGGGTACAAAACATTCAGTACTTC
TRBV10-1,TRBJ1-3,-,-,CASSANTGNTIYF,TGCGCCAGCAGTGCGAACACTGGAAACACCATATATTTT
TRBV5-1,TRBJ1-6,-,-,CASSLISPRGNSPLHF,TGCGCCAGCAGTTTGATTAGTCCAAGGGGCAATTCACCCCTCCACTTT
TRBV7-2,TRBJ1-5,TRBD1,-,CASSLGRTGGLDQPQHF,TGTGCCAGCAGCTTAGGCCGGACAGGGGGTCTGGATCAGCCCCAGCATTTT
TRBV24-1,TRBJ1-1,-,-,CATSESHSSEAFF,TGTGCCACCAGTGAATCCCACAGCTCTGAAGCTTTCTTT
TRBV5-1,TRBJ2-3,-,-,CASSLATGHTDTQYF,TGCGCCAGCAGCTTGGCCACAGGGCACACAGATACGCAGTATTTT
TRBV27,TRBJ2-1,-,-,CASSLYGQDRQGEQFF,TGTGCCAGCAGTTTATACGGCCAGGACCGTCAGGGTGAGCAGTTCTTC
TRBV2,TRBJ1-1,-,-,CASSADREAFF,TGTGCCAGCAGTGCCGACAGGGAAGCTTTCTTT
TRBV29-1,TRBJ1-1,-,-,CSAEHGDTEAFF,TGCAGCGCAGAGCACGGGGACACTGAAGCTTTCTTT
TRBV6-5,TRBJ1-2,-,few,CASRGGRWSGGYTF,TGTGCCAGCCGGGGGGGGCGGTGGTCTGGTGGCTACACCTTC
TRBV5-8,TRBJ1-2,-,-,CASSSGVRGTYGYTF,TGTGCCAGCAGCTCGGGGGTGCGAGGGACCTATGGCTACACCTTC
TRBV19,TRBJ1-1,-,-,CASSVKGDTEAFF,TGTGCCAGTAGCGTAAAGGGGGACACTGAAGCTTTCTTT